This T cell receptor beta chain was sequenced for a study of CD8 T cells in Susac syndrome. Study-wide points: The study's TCR sequencing and HLA analysis drew on a certain number of individuals. That number was acknowledged as relatively small.

As to this clonotype: Its matching antigen is unknown. Relative to the germline gene, one junction end is altered; a read error may explain this.

TEMRA cells were FACS-enriched and CD8+ and CD4+ T cells negatively isolated. CDR3 length: 15 amino acids. Looked up from germline, CDR1 is LGHDT and CDR2 is YNNKEL (reference sequence). Reverse transcription used roughly 0.5 to 1 ug RNA and random hexamers. Across 54 Vbeta and 13 Jbeta, TCR beta CDR3 was amplified with immunoSEQ multiplex PCR. Each CDR3 protein gets one entry after TCRdb re-called the immunoSEQ multiplex PCR reads with MiXCR. The table shows approximately 220,000 distinct CDR3 sequences, with more than 85% occurring only once. Sequenced: CD8+ T cells from PBMCs. The sequence was obtained from a human donor with multiple sclerosis. V and J are TRBV3-1 and TRBJ2-7; TRBD2 matches at 10 bases. The DNA for the CDR3 is TGTACCAGCAGCCAACTTCTAGCGGGGGCCTACGAGCAGTACTTC. Translating it yields CTSSQLLAGAYEQYF.